This TCR beta chain is drawn from a study of blood T cell repertoires in COVID-19 (dated by TCRdb to the early 2020s). Study-wide context: Samples from collaborators originated in the United States, Italy and Spain and spanned both the acute and convalescent phases of COVID-19. The material from the prospective study consisted of cDNA or gDNA derived from T cells, B-cell-depleted T cells, or PBMCs. Subjects who had been exposed to COVID-19, were actively infected with it, or had recovered from it provided the deeply sampled blood TCRbeta repertoires that made up the dataset. A freely available public database, intended as a resource for researchers studying the immune response to SARS-CoV-2, is where the repertoires were released. Samples came from the ongoing ImmuneRACE study (first 160 participants) plus 1,254 subjects from 6 global collaborators. The sample metadata nearly always contained a de-identified subject ID, COVID-19 status, age in years and sex. Where available, HLA class I and class II types were obtained from metadata supplied by the sample provider rather than from assay-based typing.

Concerning this clone itself: No cognate antigen has been identified for it. No base quality information exists; no much larger clone differs at one position.

The immunoSEQ Assay, a bias-controlled multiplex PCR, was used to amplify TCRbeta CDR3 regions from genomic DNA. As for the authors' bioinformatics: The number of nucleated cells in each sample was estimated by amplification of reference gene primers within the assay. To quantify the absolute abundance of each unique TCRbeta CDR3 rearrangement, sequence reads were collapsed and filtered. For each sample, productive Simpson clonality was calculated as the square root of Simpson's diversity index over productive rearrangements. The source is immuneACCESS, and TCRdb retained only in-frame sequences with V and J called. Part of the clones is not carried over; for the studies checked, unresolved V genes explain less than half of this, and the remainder is unexplained. That table furnishes V, J and clone size, whereas the DNA furnished D and trimming. The sample table shows 200,000 or so clones, and around 86% are seen once. Clones ranked in the top ten supply 3.5% to 5% of the sample.

Reading from cysteine to phenylalanine, the CDR3 counts 15 amino acids. Kept here is only the CDR3 DNA, which spans 45 bases and is read in frame from base 1. Via the germline V gene, CDR1 is SGHAT and CDR2 FQNNGV. Relative to germline, V is 3 bases shorter and J is 4 bases shorter, with 12 bases between their ends. Paper-wide results and their limitations: The amount of clinical and demographic metadata varied by source and participant and was provided uncurated.

Collaborating institutions collected whole blood in K2EDTA tubes following their own protocols. For TCRbeta analysis, collaborator samples were shipped as frozen whole blood, as isolated PBMCs, or as DNA extracted from either sample type. The receptor was isolated from a man aged 45-65 years with acute or convalescent COVID-19. The sample taken for sequencing was peripheral blood. The sequence joins TRBV11-2 to TRBJ1-4, and TRBD1 may be the D gene, going by 5 matching bases. CDR3 reads: CASSLGGFSNEKLFF. The bases read TGTGCCAGCAGCTTGGGGGGGTTCAGTAATGAAAAACTGTTTTTT.